Below, one T cell receptor beta chain is given with its context. Per-sample PBMC isolation yielded at least 7 million cells. The entry originates in a study of blood T cells in healthy people across ages. With a J-beta primer mix and a sample-barcoded 5' primer, a second PCR ran about 7 to 12 cycles. A single record per CDR3 protein comes from TCRdb applying MiXCR to the 5' RACE reads. The sample includes about 800,000 distinct CDR3 sequences, roughly 25% of them seen just once. The CDR3 sequence is 11 residues long. Trimming left V 8 bases short and J 6 bases short, with 11 bases between. Germline CDR1 MGHDK, CDR2 SYGVNS. The sample was also reused in another study, on T cells of mothers and their children.

The receptor was isolated from a boy aged 10-17 years in good health. The chain recombines TRBV25-1 with TRBJ2-7; tentatively, D is TRBD1 (5 bases). Material for sequencing was blood. The chain's CDR3 is CASLSGSEQYF. The CDR3 bases are TGTGCCAGCCTTTCAGGGTCCGAGCAGTACTTC.